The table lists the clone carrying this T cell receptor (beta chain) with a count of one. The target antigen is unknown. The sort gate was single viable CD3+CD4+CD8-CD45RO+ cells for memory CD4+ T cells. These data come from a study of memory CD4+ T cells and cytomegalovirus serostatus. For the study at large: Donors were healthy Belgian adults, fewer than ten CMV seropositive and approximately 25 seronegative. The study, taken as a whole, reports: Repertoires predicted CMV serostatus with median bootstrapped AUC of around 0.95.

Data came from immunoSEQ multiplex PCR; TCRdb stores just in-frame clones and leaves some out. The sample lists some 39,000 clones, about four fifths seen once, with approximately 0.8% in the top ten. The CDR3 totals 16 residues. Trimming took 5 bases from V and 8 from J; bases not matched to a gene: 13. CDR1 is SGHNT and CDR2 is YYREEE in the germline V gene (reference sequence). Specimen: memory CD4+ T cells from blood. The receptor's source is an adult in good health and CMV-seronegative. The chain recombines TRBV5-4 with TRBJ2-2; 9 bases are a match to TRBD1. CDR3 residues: CASSYRDRAMYGELFF. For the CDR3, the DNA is TGTGCCAGCAGTTACCGGGACAGGGCTATGTATGGGGAGCTGTTTTTT.